The clone carrying this TCR beta chain was counted ten times or more. The library tagged each cDNA molecule with unique molecular identifiers. Original methodology: There were a median of approximately 88,000 TCRs per sample, with a range from roughly 20,000 to 700,000. TCRdb recomputed calls from the RACE reads with MiXCR, one row per CDR3 protein. The V and J calls here are based on TCRdb, not the publication. The table has under 45,000 distinct CDR3 sequences, roughly 5.5% seen once. The sample belongs to a study of human T cells and chemical hapten exposure. Regarding time point: healthy volunteer bleed at 6 weeks. Before extraction, the whole blood was not fractionated, and total RNA was taken from it. The CDR3 extends over 15 amino acids. CDR1 SGHTA and CDR2 FQGNSA come from the germline V gene. After removal of 3 bases from V and 1 base from J, the junction contained 5 bases not matched to a gene.

This TCR was sampled from a human donor in good health. Some clones in this sample may be carry-over from other donors' samples. The chain carries TRBV7-2 and TRBJ2-5, with 7 bases lining up with TRBD2. Input material: whole blood. In DNA, the CDR3 is TGTGCCAGCAGCTTGACGGGACTACCCCAAGAGACCCAGTACTTC. It encodes CASSLTGLPQETQYF.